The 26 T cell receptor beta chains presented below share a single source sample, sequenced in a study of blood T cell repertoires in COVID-19. Clones were sequenced by immunoSEQ multiplex PCR, and TCRdb holds only the in-frame ones, with some missing. This table has about 99,000 clones, approximately 88% appearing once. Input material: peripheral blood. The source of these receptors is a man between 60 and 70 years old with acute or convalescent COVID-19.

The genes are TRBV5-4 and TRBJ2-5; TRBD1 matches 8 bases. CDR3 length: 15 residues. The V segment lost 3 bases and the J segment 5 bases; nucleotides outside the gene matches: 9. The V gene's germline CDR1 is SGHNT and CDR2 YYREEE (reference sequence). CDR3 sequence: CASSSGTGGLETQYF. DNA for the CDR3: TGTGCCAGCAGCTCTGGGACAGGAGGGTTGGAGACCCAGTACTTC.

This chain joins TRBV5-6 and TRBJ1-3; 7 positions match TRBD1. Germline CDR1 is SGHDT and CDR2 is YYEEEE. V lost 0 bases to trimming and J lost 8 bases; unmatched junction nucleotides: 2. CDR3 length: 13 residues. CDR3 DNA sequence: TGTGCCAGCAGCTTGGACAGGGGAGACACCATATATTTT. Its translation is CASSLDRGDTIYF.

The chain is built from TRBV19 and TRBJ1-1; 10 bases match TRBD1. The V gene end was trimmed by 7 bases and the J gene end by 1 base; junction bases not matched to a gene: 6. Germline V lookup: CDR1 LNHDA, CDR2 SQIVND (reference sequence). The CDR3 is made up of 15 amino acids. This CDR3 is CASIGTGDTNTEAFF. For the CDR3, the DNA is TGTGCCAGTATTGGGACAGGGGACACGAACACTGAAGCTTTCTTT.

The chain employs TRBV7-6 and TRBJ2-3; 7 bases map to TRBD1. With 0 bases clipped from V and 7 bases from J, the junction kept 1 base outside the gene matches. CDR1 and CDR2 from the germline V gene are SGHVS and FNYEAQ. CDR3 length equals 13 residues. CDR3 sequence reads: CASSLATGNTQYF. The CDR3 bases are TGTGCCAGCAGCTTAGCGACAGGGAATACGCAGTATTTT. The full variable domain, with the rest looked up from reference TRBV7-6 and TRBJ2-3, is GAGVSQSPRYKVTKRGQDVALRCDPISGHVSLYWYRQALGQGPEFLTYFNYEAQQDKSGLPNDRFSAERPEGSISTLTIQRTEQRDSAMYRCASSLATGNTQYFGPGTRLTVL.

This clone was observed once. This chain joins TRBV19 and TRBJ2-5, with TRBD2 matching over 9 bases. This CDR3 comprises 16 residues. Trimming at V came to 4 bases and at J to 2 bases, leaving 8 bases not matched to a gene. From germline, CDR1 is LNHDA and CDR2 SQIVND (reference sequence). CDR3 region: CASSNPTSGGQETQYF. In DNA, the CDR3 is TGTGCCAGTAGTAATCCGACTAGCGGAGGACAAGAGACCCAGTACTTC.

This clone appeared once. The chain recombines TRBV9 with TRBJ2-2; 12 bases match TRBD2. This CDR3 contains 17 residues. Germline values: CDR1 SGDLS, CDR2 YYNGEE. V lost 2 bases, J lost 3 bases, and 5 bases stayed unmatched. CDR3 loop: CASSVPLAGGDTGELFF. For the CDR3, the DNA is TGTGCCAGCAGCGTGCCCCTAGCGGGAGGGGACACCGGGGAGCTGTTTTTT.

This chain links TRBV12-3 or TRBV12-4 with TRBJ1-6; D call uncertain. Trimming shortened V by 1 base and J by 8 bases, and 6 bases separated the two germline ends. This CDR3 comprises 13 residues. The CDR3 sequence: CASSLVTYSPLHF. The CDR3 DNA follows: TGTGCCAGCAGTTTAGTGACATATTCACCCCTCCACTTT.

This chain links TRBV7-2 with TRBJ2-1, with a possible D match to TRBD2 (6 bases). Germline lookup yields CDR1 SGHTA and CDR2 FQGNSA. CDR3 length: 16 residues. The V end lost 5 bases, the J end lost 0 bases, and 14 bases lay between the germline ends. CDR3 residues: CASSTLSGVSYNEQFF. DNA of the CDR3: TGTGCCAGCAGCACACTTAGCGGAGTCTCCTACAATGAGCAGTTCTTC.

The chain is built from TRBV15 and TRBJ2-5, with TRBD1 matching over 9 bases. The V segment lost 0 bases and the J segment 5 bases; nucleotides outside the gene matches: 10. The CDR3 runs to 17 residues. Germline CDR1 and CDR2: LNHNV and YYDKDF (reference sequence). CDR3 region: CATSRDPPGQGTETQYF. Written as DNA, the CDR3 is TGTGCCACCAGCAGAGATCCACCGGGACAGGGCACTGAGACCCAGTACTTC.

The gene calls are TRBV27 and TRBJ2-1, with a tentative D call TRBD2 (5 bases). Germline CDR1 reads MNHEY; CDR2 reads SMNVEV (reference sequence). Trimming removed 3 bases at V and 7 bases at J, with 16 bases between. This CDR3 is built from 15 residues. The CDR3 loop reads CASSFFGSGLNEQFF. CDR3 coding DNA: TGTGCCAGCAGTTTTTTTGGTTCGGGATTAAATGAGCAGTTCTTC.

The chain uses TRBV5-1 and TRBJ1-5, with 8 nucleotides matching TRBD1. After removal of 4 bases from V and 5 bases from J, the junction contained 5 bases not matched to a gene. CDR3 size: 14 residues. Looked up from germline, CDR1 is SGHRS and CDR2 is YFSETQ. This CDR3 is CASSVGQGDQPQHF. The CDR3 nucleotides are TGCGCCAGCAGCGTCGGACAGGGAGATCAGCCCCAGCATTTT.

The V gene is TRBV10-3, the J gene TRBJ1-1, with a weak D call TRBD1 (5 bases). Between the trimmed V and J ends, which lost 3 bases and 3 bases, there was a span of 11 bases. Germline loops: CDR1 ENHRY, CDR2 SYGVKD. The CDR3 runs 14 residues. The CDR3 sequence: CAISDRAGDTEAFF. The DNA of the CDR3 is TGTGCCATCAGTGATCGGGCGGGGGACACTGAAGCTTTCTTT.

Only one count was recorded for this clone. J is TRBJ1-1 and V is TRBV5-1; D is uncertain. The CDR3 is 14 amino acids. The germline V gene encodes CDR1 SGHRS and CDR2 YFSETQ. The V end was cut by 0 bases, the J end by 2 bases, with 8 bases between. CDR3 in DNA: TGCGCCAGCAGCTTGGCCGCAGATAACACTGAAGCTTTCTTT. It encodes CASSLAADNTEAFF.

This chain links TRBV10-2 with TRBJ2-7; D gene ambiguous. V lost 7 bases to trimming and J lost 12 bases, with 13 bases between them. Germline V gene lookup returns CDR1 WSHSY and CDR2 SAAADI. The CDR3 spans 10 residues. The CDR3 spells CASKERFRYV. Here the CDR3 DNA reads TGCGCCAGCAAGGAGCGTTTTAGGTACGTC.

This clone was counted a single time. The V gene is TRBV18, the J gene TRBJ2-3, with a possible D match to TRBD1 (5 bases). Germline loops: CDR1 KGHSH, CDR2 LQKENI. The CDR3 consists of 14 residues. V lost 6 bases and J 0 bases, leaving 10 bases between the germline ends. The CDR3, as DNA: TGTGCCAGCTCCTTCTGGGGCAGCACAGATACGCAGTATTTT. The encoded protein is CASSFWGSTDTQYF. Together with reference TRBV18 and TRBJ2-3, the CDR3 gives the full variable domain: NAGVMQNPRHLVRRRGQEARLRCSPMKGHSHVYWYRQLPEEGLKFMVYLQKENIIDESGMPKERFSAEFPKEGPSILRIQQVVRGDSAAYFCASSFWGSTDTQYFGPGTRLTVL.

The chain recombines TRBV13 with TRBJ1-2; no clear D. The CDR3 extends over 13 amino acids. V was clipped by 5 bases and J by 1 base, with 8 bases between them. Per the germline V gene, CDR1 is PRHDT and CDR2 is FYEKMQ (reference sequence). In DNA form, the CDR3 reads TGTGCCAGCAGCGTGAGGGTTAACTATGGCTACACCTTC. Translation gives CASSVRVNYGYTF. Full variable domain (missing parts from reference TRBV13 and TRBJ1-2): AAGVIQSPRHLIKEKRETATLKCYPIPRHDTVYWYQQGPGQDPQFLISFYEKMQSDKGSIPDRFSAQQFSDYHSELNMSSLELGDSALYFCASSVRVNYGYTFGSGTRLTVV.

The chain carries TRBV5-6 and TRBJ1-5; D not certain. CDR3 size: 17 residues. V was cut by 1 base and J by 0 bases, with 14 bases left in between. In germline, CDR1 is SGHDT, CDR2 YYEEEE. CDR3 sequence reads: CASSLLGTEYSNQPQHF. The CDR3, as DNA: TGTGCCAGCAGCTTGTTGGGCACAGAATATAGCAATCAGCCCCAGCATTTT.

V gene TRBV18 combines with J gene TRBJ2-3; 11 nucleotides match TRBD2. The J segment lost 5 bases and the V segment lost 4 bases, leaving 5 bases of the junction unmatched. CDR1 is KGHSH and CDR2 is LQKENI in the germline V gene. There are 15 residues in the CDR3. This CDR3 is CASSRLAGQGDTQYF. In nucleotides, the CDR3 is TGTGCCAGCTCACGACTAGCGGGGCAGGGAGATACGCAGTATTTT.

This clone was found once. The chain combines TRBV5-5 with TRBJ2-2, with 8 positions matching TRBD2. Germline V CDR1 and CDR2: SGHKS, YYEKEE (reference sequence). Trimming at V came to 3 bases and at J to 5 bases, leaving 9 bases not matched to a gene. CDR3 length: 16 residues. CDR3 sequence reads: CASSSDRREATGELFF. DNA for the CDR3: TGTGCCAGCAGCTCCGATCGGCGGGAGGCGACCGGGGAGCTGTTTTTT.

This chain connects TRBV24-1 to TRBJ2-7; the match to TRBD1 covers 7 bases. The CDR3 runs to 15 residues. Germline-derived CDR1 and CDR2 are KGHDR and SFDVKD. Trimming removed 4 bases from V and 2 bases from J; junction bases left unmatched: 7. The CDR3 region has the DNA TGTGCCACCAGTGACACAGGGGCCCAGGCCTACGAGCAGTACTTC. Its translation is CATSDTGAQAYEQYF.

The CDR3 spells CASSLGGTGGSTEAFF. CDR3 DNA: TGTGCCAGCAGTTTAGGCGGGACAGGGGGGAGCACTGAAGCTTTCTTT. The chain employs TRBV28 and TRBJ1-1; 11 nucleotides agree with TRBD1. In germline, CDR1 is MDHEN, CDR2 SYDVKM. This CDR3 has 16 amino acids. Unmatched junction bases numbered 6, after V lost 2 bases and J lost 4 bases. Variable domain in full (rest from reference TRBV28 and TRBJ1-1): DVKVTQSSRYLVKRTGEKVFLECVQDMDHENMFWYRQDPGLGLRLIYFSYDVKMKEKGDIPEGYSVSREKKERFSLILESASTNQTSMYLCASSLGGTGGSTEAFFGQGTRLTVV.

This sequence joins TRBV12-3 or TRBV12-4 and TRBJ2-3; 9 positions match TRBD1. Trimming cost V 7 bases and J 4 bases; bases outside gene matches: 3. The CDR3 has 13 amino acids. CDR3 sequence: CASKDRGPDTQYF. In DNA form, the CDR3 reads TGTGCCAGCAAGGACAGGGGCCCAGATACGCAGTATTTT.

The chain joins TRBV10-3 to TRBJ1-4, with D perhaps matching TRBD1 (5 bases). The CDR3 has 14 residues. Germline CDR1 and CDR2: ENHRY and SYGVKD. Trimming pared 3 bases from V and 8 bases from J, leaving 13 bases between. The CDR3 nucleotides are TGTGCCATCAGTGAAGGCAGGGCGGGGGAAAAACTGTTTTTT. Protein product: CAISEGRAGEKLFF.

This clone was recorded a few times. This chain connects TRBV30 to TRBJ1-1; D is ambiguous. V lost 1 base, J lost 8 bases, and 8 bases lay in between. Germline V gene lookup returns CDR1 GTSNPN and CDR2 SVGIG (reference sequence). The CDR3 totals 11 residues. CDR3 in amino acids: CAWSDIVEAFF. Here the CDR3 DNA reads TGTGCCTGGAGTGATATCGTAGAAGCTTTCTTT.

In nucleotides, the CDR3 is TGTGCCAGCAGTTACGGCGGGGGGCGCGCCTATGGCTACACCTTC. Translated, it gives CASSYGGGRAYGYTF. The chain joins TRBV6-2 or TRBV6-3 to TRBJ1-2; TRBD1 might be the D (6 bases). The germline V gene encodes CDR1 MNHEY and CDR2 SVGEGT. Trimming cost V 2 bases and J 4 bases, with 14 bases left between them. The CDR3 runs to 15 residues.

V is TRBV11-3 and J is TRBJ2-3; 9 bases map to TRBD1. The CDR3 has 15 residues. Germline CDR1 is SGHNT and CDR2 is YENEEA. Trimming removed 6 bases from V and 1 base from J; junction bases left unmatched: 5. CDR3 DNA sequence: TGTGCCAGCAGTTGGGGACAGGGCGGCACAGATACGCAGTATTTT. Protein: CASSWGQGGTDTQYF.